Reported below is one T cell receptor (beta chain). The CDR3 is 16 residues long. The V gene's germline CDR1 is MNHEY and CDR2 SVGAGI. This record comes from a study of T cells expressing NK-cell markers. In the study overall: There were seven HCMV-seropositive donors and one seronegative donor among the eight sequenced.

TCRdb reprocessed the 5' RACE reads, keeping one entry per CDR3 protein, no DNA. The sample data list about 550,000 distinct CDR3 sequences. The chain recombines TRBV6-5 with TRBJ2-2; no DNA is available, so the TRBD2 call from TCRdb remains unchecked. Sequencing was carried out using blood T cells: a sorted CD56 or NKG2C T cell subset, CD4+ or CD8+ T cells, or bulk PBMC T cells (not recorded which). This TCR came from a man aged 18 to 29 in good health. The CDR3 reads CASSLTSGLLSGELFF.